Following are 18 T cell receptor beta chains from one sample sequenced in a study of OX40 agonist ivuxolimab in advanced cancers. The protocol was immunoSEQ multiplex PCR, while the TCRdb copy is restricted to in-frame clones and leaves out a portion. In the table there are around 56,000 clones, roughly nine tenths of which are singletons. This sample comprised CD4+ or CD8+ T cells sorted from blood, obtained in a trial of the OX40 agonist ivuxolimab. The receptors originated from an adult with an advanced solid tumor such as melanoma, head and neck, liver or kidney cancer.

Only one count was recorded for this clone. CDR3 sequence: CASSRPVGTDNEKLFF. The CDR3 nucleotides are TGCGCCAGCAGCCGCCCGGTCGGGACGGATAATGAAAAACTGTTTTTT. J is TRBJ1-4 and V is TRBV4-1, with D possibly matching TRBD1 (5 bases). V was pared by 4 bases and J by 4 bases, with 16 bases between. The CDR3 length is 16 residues. Germline V gene sequence: CDR1 MGHRA, CDR2 YSYEKL.

The J gene is TRBJ2-5, the V gene TRBV18; no reliable D call. Germline values: CDR1 KGHSH, CDR2 LQKENI. The CDR3 consists of 16 residues. The V end lost 3 bases, the J end lost 3 bases, and 17 bases lay between the germline ends. The CDR3: CASSPPSPGREETQYF. The DNA for the CDR3 is TGTGCCAGCTCACCCCCGAGTCCGGGTCGAGAAGAGACCCAGTACTTC. Combining the CDR3 with reference TRBV18 and TRBJ2-5 gives the whole variable domain NAGVMQNPRHLVRRRGQEARLRCSPMKGHSHVYWYRQLPEEGLKFMVYLQKENIIDESGMPKERFSAEFPKEGPSILRIQQVVRGDSAAYFCASSPPSPGREETQYFGPGTRLLVL.

This clone has just a few counts. The chain is built from TRBV10-2 and TRBJ1-5; no reliable D call. Between the trimmed V and J ends, which lost 2 bases and 7 bases, there was a span of 9 bases. The CDR3 has 13 amino acids. Germline V gives CDR1 WSHSY, CDR2 SAAADI. The CDR3 DNA is TGCGCCAGCAGTGAGGAGGGATTGCAGCCCCAGCATTTT. Translating it yields CASSEEGLQPQHF.

V is TRBV6-5 and J is TRBJ1-3; TRBD1 agrees at 9 bases. Germline CDR1 is MNHEY and CDR2 is SVGAGI. V lost 9 bases and J lost 4; bases outside the gene matches: 7. The CDR3 has 14 residues. CDR3 nucleotides: TGTGCCAGTTTTACAGGGGGCGCGGGAAACACCATATATTTT. Encoded protein: CASFTGGAGNTIYF.

The rearrangement joins TRBV14 to TRBJ2-7; D tentatively reads TRBD1 or TRBD2 (5 bases each). The germline CDR1 and CDR2 sequences are SGHDN and FVKESK. The length of the CDR3 is 18 residues. Trimming pared 4 bases from V and 2 bases from J, leaving 24 bases between. CDR3: CASSPGPGQGLPTYEQYF. CDR3 nucleotide sequence: TGTGCCAGCAGCCCGGGGCCCGGGCAGGGCCTCCCCACCTACGAGCAGTACTTC.

The J gene is TRBJ2-5, the V gene TRBV7-3; 8 bases agree with TRBD2. CDR3 length equals 14 residues. V shed 5 bases and J 5 bases; nucleotides not matched to a gene: 7. The germline CDR1 and CDR2 sequences are SGHTA and FQGTGA. CDR3 sequence: CASSLQRESETQYF. CDR3 sequence (DNA): TGTGCCAGCAGCCTCCAGCGGGAGAGTGAGACCCAGTACTTC.

The rearrangement joins TRBV6-1 to TRBJ2-7; D is ambiguous. Germline-derived CDR1 and CDR2 are MNHNS and SASEGT. Between the trimmed V and J ends, which lost 5 bases and 6 bases, there was a span of 8 bases. The CDR3 contains 11 residues. The CDR3 nucleotides read TGTGCCAGCAGTTCTTTCGGCGAGCAGTACTTC. This encodes CASSSFGEQYF.

The chain has TRBV29-1 and TRBJ1-1; no definite D call. This CDR3 is 13 amino acids long. V lost 6 bases, J lost 1 base, and 12 bases lay in between. The germline CDR1 and CDR2 sequences are SQVTM and ANQGSEA. The CDR3 DNA sequence: TGCAGCGTCCCAACGTGGGGGAACACTGAAGCTTTCTTT. Encoded protein: CSVPTWGNTEAFF.

The chain employs TRBV30 and TRBJ2-7; D remains unclear. V was clipped by 3 bases and J by 0 bases, with 6 bases between them. Looked up from germline, CDR1 is GTSNPN and CDR2 is SVGIG (reference sequence). The CDR3 runs 12 residues. CDR3 in amino acids: CAWSLGSYEQYF. For the CDR3, the DNA is TGTGCCTGGAGCCTGGGCTCCTACGAGCAGTACTTC.

The sample holds one count of this clone. J is TRBJ1-4 and V is TRBV10-3; possibly TRBD1 for D (6 bases). Trimming cost V 0 bases and J 3 bases, with 11 bases left between them. This CDR3 has 16 amino acids. The germline CDR1 and CDR2 sequences are ENHRY and SYGVKD. The DNA of the CDR3 is TGTGCCATCAGTGAGTCGTCAGACAGGTCTAATGAAAAACTGTTTTTT. Protein product: CAISESSDRSNEKLFF.

Turning to this clone: One junction end disagrees with the germline gene, perhaps due to a read error. V usage is TRBV19 and J usage is TRBJ2-7, with D possibly TRBD2 on 7 matching bases. Germline values: CDR1 LNHDA, CDR2 SQIVND (reference sequence). The CDR3 length is 13 residues. In nucleotides, the CDR3 is TGTGCCAGTAGTGTCACGGGGGGCTACGAGCTGTACTTC. The encoded protein is CASSVTGGYELYF.

The chain combines TRBV28 with TRBJ2-1, with D possibly being TRBD2 (7 bases). The length of the CDR3 is 15 residues. CDR1 is MDHEN, CDR2 SYDVKM, per germline. V gave up 9 bases and J gave up 7 bases, with 22 bases separating them. The CDR3 bases are TGTGCCAGTCTAGGGGGAGGGCCGTTTGGTAATGAGCAGTTCTTC. It translates to CASLGGGPFGNEQFF.

The chain employs TRBV7-2 and TRBJ2-7, with 9 bases matching TRBD2. The CDR3 has 15 residues. V was pared by 7 bases and J by 4 bases, with 11 bases of the junction left unmatched. Germline CDR1 SGHTA, CDR2 FQGNSA. CDR3 coding DNA: TGTGCCAGCACCCCCTGGGCTAGCGGGACTTACGAGCAGTACTTC. Encoded protein: CASTPWASGTYEQYF.

This clone was recorded only once. The CDR3 bases are TGTGCCAGCTCACCGAGTGGGGAAAGCGGGAGGGATGTCCCTGGTGTCGAGCAGTACTTC. Encoded protein: CASSPSGESGRDVPGVEQYF. V and J are TRBV18 and TRBJ2-7; 10 nucleotides align to TRBD2. Germline CDR1 is KGHSH and CDR2 is LQKENI. The CDR3 runs to 20 residues. V trimming: 3 bases; J trimming: 6 bases; junction bases outside the gene matches: 23.

This chain uses TRBV28 with TRBJ2-7, with unresolved D. CDR1 and CDR2 from the germline V gene are MDHEN and SYDVKM. Trimming left V 1 base short and J 5 bases short, with 12 bases between. The CDR3 consists of 14 residues. CDR3 protein: CASSLSAPFNEQYF. The CDR3 nucleotides are TGTGCCAGCAGTTTATCAGCACCCTTTAACGAGCAGTACTTC.

The V call is TRBV7-9, the J call TRBJ2-7; TRBD2 matches 15 bases. Losses at the gene ends were 4 bases for V and 6 bases for J; bases not matched to a gene: 4. Germline values: CDR1 SEHNR, CDR2 FQNEAQ (reference sequence). This CDR3 comprises 15 residues. The CDR3 here is CASSSGLAGGLEQYF. DNA of the CDR3: TGTGCCAGCAGCTCGGGACTAGCGGGAGGACTCGAGCAGTACTTC. Based on the CDR3 plus reference TRBV7-9 and TRBJ2-7, the full variable domain is DTGVSQNPRHKITKRGQNVTFRCDPISEHNRLYWYRQTLGQGPEFLTYFQNEAQLEKSRLLSDRFSAERPKGSFSTLEIQRTEQGDSAMYLCASSSGLAGGLEQYFGPGTRLTVT.

The table lists this clone with a count of one. This chain connects TRBV29-1 to TRBJ2-1; no clear D gene. CDR3 size: 14 residues. Germline CDR1 SQVTM, CDR2 ANQGSEA. Trimming removed 4 bases from V and 7 bases from J, with 17 bases in between. CDR3 residues: CSVGRSEIRNEQFF. CDR3 sequence (DNA): TGCAGCGTTGGACGTTCAGAAATCCGAAATGAGCAGTTCTTC.

This chain uses TRBV2 with TRBJ2-7, with 9 bases that match TRBD2. V lost 9 bases, J lost 2 bases, and 8 bases stayed unmatched. Per germline, CDR1 SNHLY and CDR2 FYNNEI. This CDR3 is built from 14 residues. This chain's CDR3 is CASRRTSETYEQYF. The CDR3 nucleotides are TGTGCCAGTCGCCGGACTAGCGAAACCTACGAGCAGTACTTC.